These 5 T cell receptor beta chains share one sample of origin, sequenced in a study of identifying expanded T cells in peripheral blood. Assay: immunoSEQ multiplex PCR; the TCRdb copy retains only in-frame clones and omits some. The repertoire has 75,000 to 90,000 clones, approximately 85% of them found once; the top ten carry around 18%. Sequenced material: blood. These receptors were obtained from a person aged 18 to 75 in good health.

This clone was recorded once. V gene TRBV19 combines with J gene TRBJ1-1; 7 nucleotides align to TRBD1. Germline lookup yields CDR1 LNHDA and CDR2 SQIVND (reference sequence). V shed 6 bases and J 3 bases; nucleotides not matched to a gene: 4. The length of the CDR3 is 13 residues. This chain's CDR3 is CASSLDRDTEAFF. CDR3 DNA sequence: TGTGCCAGTAGCCTCGACAGGGACACTGAAGCTTTCTTT. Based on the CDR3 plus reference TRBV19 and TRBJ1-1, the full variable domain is DGGITQSPKYLFRKEGQNVTLSCEQNLNHDAMYWYRQDPGQGLRLIYYSQIVNDFQKGDIAEGYSVSREKKESFPLTVTSAQKNPTAFYLCASSLDRDTEAFFGQGTRLTVV.

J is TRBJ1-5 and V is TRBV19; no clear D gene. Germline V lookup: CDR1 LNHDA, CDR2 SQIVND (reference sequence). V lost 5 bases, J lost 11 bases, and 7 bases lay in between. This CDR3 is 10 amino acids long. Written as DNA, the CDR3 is TGTGCCAGTAGTGCCGGGACCCAGCATTTT. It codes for CASSAGTQHF.

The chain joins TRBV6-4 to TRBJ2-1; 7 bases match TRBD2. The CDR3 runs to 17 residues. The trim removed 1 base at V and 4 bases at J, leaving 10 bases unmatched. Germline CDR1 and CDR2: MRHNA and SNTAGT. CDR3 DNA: TGTGCCAGCAGTGACTTGCGGGAGCGGGAAAGATACAATGAGCAGTTCTTC. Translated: CASSDLRERERYNEQFF.

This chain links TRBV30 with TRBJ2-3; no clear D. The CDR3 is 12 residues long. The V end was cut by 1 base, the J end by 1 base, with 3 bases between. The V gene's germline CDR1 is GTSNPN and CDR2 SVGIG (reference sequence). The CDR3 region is CAWSARTDTQYF. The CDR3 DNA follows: TGTGCCTGGAGTGCCCGCACAGATACGCAGTATTTT.

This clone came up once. The DNA for the CDR3 is TGTGCCAGTAGTATAGTTCTAGAGACGAGCAATGAGCAGTTCTTC. This translates into CASSIVLETSNEQFF. The chain uses TRBV19 and TRBJ2-1; D unclear. In germline, CDR1 is LNHDA, CDR2 SQIVND (reference sequence). The V end was cut by 1 base, the J end by 6 bases, with 13 bases between. This CDR3 is built from 15 residues.